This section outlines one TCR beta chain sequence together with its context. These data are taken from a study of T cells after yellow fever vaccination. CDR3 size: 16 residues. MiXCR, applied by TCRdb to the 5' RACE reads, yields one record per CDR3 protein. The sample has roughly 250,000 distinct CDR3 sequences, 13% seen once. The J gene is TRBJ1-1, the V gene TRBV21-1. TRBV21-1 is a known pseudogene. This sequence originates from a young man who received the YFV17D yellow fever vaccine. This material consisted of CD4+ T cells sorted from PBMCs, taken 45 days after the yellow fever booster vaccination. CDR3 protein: CASSKVRENWNTEAFF. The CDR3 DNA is TGTGCCAGCAGCAAAGTACGAGAAAACTGGAACACTGAAGCTTTCTTT.